Sequencing of this TCR beta chain was carried out in a study of pediatric ulcerative colitis. Findings and limits, study-wide: Repertoires came from total lymphocyte DNA, so rare subsets like regulatory T cells may be missed.

Assay: immunoSEQ multiplex PCR; the TCRdb copy retains only in-frame clones and omits some. The sample shows around 34,000 clones, 80% to 85% of them seen only once. In the case of this clone: As yet, its antigen is unknown.

During colonoscopy, one to two rectal pinch biopsies were collected. No immunosuppressive drugs were given to ulcerative colitis patients before diagnostic colonoscopy. Unmatched junction bases numbered 5, after V lost 3 bases and J lost 0 bases. The germline V gene encodes CDR1 MGHRA and CDR2 YSYEKL. This CDR3 is built from 15 residues. The specimen was gut tissue. This TCR derives from a boy younger than 18 with mild ulcerative colitis. This chain connects TRBV4-1 to TRBJ2-7; 7 bases are shared with TRBD1. CDR3 residues: CASSHLGQVSYEQYF. The DNA for the CDR3 is TGCGCCAGCAGCCACCTCGGACAGGTCTCCTACGAGCAGTACTTC.